Each of the 24 T cell receptor beta chains below was sequenced from the same sample in a study of technical replicates of blood from four donors. The method was immunoSEQ multiplex PCR; TCRdb's version includes in-frame clones alone and lacks a portion of them. Of 55,000 to 80,000 clones listed, 98% are singletons. Sample: T cells isolated from PBMCs. All receptors come from a human donor in good health.

The V gene is TRBV5-1, the J gene TRBJ2-3; D might be TRBD1 (5 bases). The CDR3 contains 15 residues. CDR1 and CDR2 (germline): SGHRS, YFSETQ. The V end lost 0 bases, the J end lost 0 bases, and 8 bases lay between the germline ends. The CDR3 loop is CASSLGGASTDTQYF. DNA for the CDR3: TGCGCCAGCAGCTTGGGTGGGGCCAGCACAGATACGCAGTATTTT.

V gene TRBV4-1 combines with J gene TRBJ1-5; D not resolved. The germline gives CDR1 MGHRA, CDR2 YSYEKL. The CDR3 runs to 17 residues. With 0 bases removed from V and 0 bases from J, the gap between germline ends came to 12 bases. The CDR3 sequence is CASSQDPAGISNQPQHF. In DNA, the CDR3 is TGCGCCAGCAGCCAAGATCCGGCAGGTATTAGCAATCAGCCCCAGCATTTT.

The chain links TRBV6-6 to TRBJ2-1; D remains unclear. Trimming removed 7 bases at V and 5 bases at J, with 12 bases between. The length of the CDR3 is 13 residues. CDR1 and CDR2 from the germline V gene are MNHNY and SVGAGI (reference sequence). CDR3 amino acids: CASTEAKHNEQFF. The CDR3 DNA is TGTGCCAGCACAGAAGCGAAACACAATGAGCAGTTCTTC.

V and J are TRBV30 and TRBJ1-5, with TRBD1 matching over 10 bases. CDR3 length equals 14 residues. The germline V gene encodes CDR1 GTSNPN and CDR2 SVGIG (reference sequence). Germline trimming cut 4 bases from V and 2 bases from J; bases unmatched to any gene: 2. CDR3 nucleotide sequence: TGTGCCTGGAAGGACAGGGGGGGCAATCAGCCCCAGCATTTT. This codes for CAWKDRGGNQPQHF.

A single count supports this clone. This chain uses TRBV20-1 with TRBJ2-1, with D unclear. This CDR3 contains 11 residues. Trimming left V 6 bases short and J 9 bases short, with 12 bases between. The germline gives CDR1 DFQATT, CDR2 SNEGSKA (reference sequence). The DNA for the CDR3 is TGCAGTGCGCCGAGGTATGGTGAGCAGTTCTTC. Its protein product is CSAPRYGEQFF.

This clone showed up just once. This chain links TRBV5-6 with TRBJ1-5; no firm D call. From germline, CDR1 is SGHDT and CDR2 YYEEEE. This CDR3 has 15 residues. V was clipped by 4 bases and J by 7 bases, with 18 bases between them. CDR3: CASSHLGDEHQPQHF. Written as DNA, the CDR3 is TGTGCCAGCAGCCATCTAGGAGACGAGCACCAGCCCCAGCATTTT.

This sequence joins TRBV4-1 and TRBJ1-1, with 7 bases matching TRBD1. CDR3 length: 16 residues. J was trimmed by 2 bases and V by 0 bases; bases with no gene match: 6. Germline V gene sequence: CDR1 MGHRA, CDR2 YSYEKL. The CDR3 nucleotides read TGCGCCAGCAGCCAAGATGAGGGACAGTTTAACACTGAAGCTTTCTTT. Amino acid sequence: CASSQDEGQFNTEAFF.

The DNA for the CDR3 is TGTGCCAGCAGCATCGGACAGTACCAAGAGACCCAGTACTTC. Translation: CASSIGQYQETQYF. The chain has TRBV5-4 and TRBJ2-5; possible D gene TRBD1, 6 bases. Trimming left V 4 bases short and J 0 bases short, with 10 bases between. CDR1 SGHNT and CDR2 YYREEE come from the germline V gene (reference sequence). This CDR3 is built from 14 residues.

This chain uses TRBV28 with TRBJ1-1; D is uncertain. Germline V CDR1 and CDR2: MDHEN, SYDVKM. The CDR3 runs 12 residues. The V end was cut by 3 bases, the J end by 4 bases, with 6 bases between. CDR3 residues: CASSLAFTEAFF. The CDR3 DNA is TGTGCCAGCAGTTTGGCTTTCACTGAAGCTTTCTTT.

A few counts support this clone. This chain uses TRBV30 with TRBJ1-1; D possibly corresponds to TRBD1 (6 bases). The germline CDR1 and CDR2 sequences are GTSNPN and SVGIG (reference sequence). Trimming pared 1 base from V and 5 bases from J, leaving 11 bases between. The CDR3 sequence is 13 residues long. Here the CDR3 reads CAWSGNRETEAFF. In DNA, the CDR3 is TGTGCCTGGAGTGGGAACAGGGAGACTGAAGCTTTCTTT.

This chain links TRBV7-8 with TRBJ2-7, with a weak D call TRBD1 (6 bases). The CDR3 loop spans 15 amino acids. Looked up from germline, CDR1 is SGHVS and CDR2 is FQNEAQ. V shed 3 bases and J shed 0 bases, with 12 bases lying between them. The CDR3 nucleotides read TGTGCCAGCAGCTTCGTACAGGGCCCCTCCTACGAGCAGTACTTC. It translates to CASSFVQGPSYEQYF.

This rearrangement joins TRBV30 to TRBJ2-1, with TRBD1 matching 8 bases. The CDR3 sequence is 15 residues long. V shed 0 bases, J shed 1 base, and the junction held 2 bases outside the gene matches. Germline CDR1 GTSNPN, CDR2 SVGIG (reference sequence). The CDR3 reads CAWSVGTGSYNEQFF. CDR3 nucleotides: TGTGCCTGGAGTGTCGGGACAGGTTCCTACAATGAGCAGTTCTTC.

V is TRBV19 and J is TRBJ2-7; D not certain. Between the trimmed V and J ends, which lost 5 bases and 5 bases, there was a span of 13 bases. The CDR3 extends over 13 amino acids. Germline V CDR1 and CDR2: LNHDA, SQIVND (reference sequence). The CDR3 here is CASSLLSGDEQYF. CDR3 coding DNA: TGTGCCAGTAGTCTCCTCTCCGGTGACGAGCAGTACTTC.

V and J are TRBV28 and TRBJ1-2; 8 nucleotides line up with TRBD1. The germline V gene encodes CDR1 MDHEN and CDR2 SYDVKM. V shed 6 bases and J 4 bases; nucleotides not matched to a gene: 7. This CDR3 region has 14 residues. The CDR3, as DNA: TGTGCCAGCAGGACAGGGGTTCGGAGCTATGGCTACACCTTC. It codes for CASRTGVRSYGYTF.

The CDR3: CASSLQDRGETQYF. The CDR3 DNA is TGTGCCAGCAGCTTACAGGACAGGGGAGAGACCCAGTACTTC. The V gene is TRBV7-6, the J gene TRBJ2-5, with 9 bases aligning to TRBD1. Germline trimming cut 2 bases from V and 4 bases from J; bases unmatched to any gene: 2. This CDR3 has 14 amino acids. Germline CDR1 reads SGHVS; CDR2 reads FNYEAQ.

The chain carries TRBV4-1 and TRBJ1-4; 9 bases align to TRBD1. The junction had 12 bases not matched to a gene; V was cut back by 5 bases and J by 8 bases. In germline, CDR1 is MGHRA, CDR2 YSYEKL. The CDR3 covers 16 residues. The CDR3 region is CASSSEQGAIKEKLFF. The CDR3 coding sequence is TGCGCCAGCAGCTCAGAACAGGGGGCGATAAAGGAAAAACTGTTTTTT.

The chain uses TRBV7-2 and TRBJ2-1, with TRBD2 identical over 12 bases. The CDR3 is 15 residues long. The germline CDR1 and CDR2 sequences are SGHTA and FQGNSA. V trimming: 6 bases; J trimming: 3 bases; junction bases outside the gene matches: 3. The DNA for the CDR3 is TGTGCCAGCAGTAGGACTAGCGGGAACTACAATGAGCAGTTCTTC. Its protein is CASSRTSGNYNEQFF.

The chain carries TRBV18 and TRBJ1-3, with D maybe TRBD1 (5 bases). V gave up 2 bases and J gave up 6 bases, with 17 bases separating them. This CDR3 comprises 16 residues. CDR1 KGHSH and CDR2 LQKENI come from the germline V gene. The CDR3 region has the DNA TGTGCCAGCTCACCATTACCGGCAGGACATGAAAACACCATATATTTT. Translated, it gives CASSPLPAGHENTIYF.

As DNA, the CDR3 is TGTGCCAGCAGTTCTATCTCTAATCAGCCCCAGCATTTT. Protein sequence: CASSSISNQPQHF. The V and J genes are TRBV11-2 and TRBJ1-5; no clear D. The CDR3 length is 13 residues. Germline loops: CDR1 SGHAT, CDR2 FQNNGV. V was trimmed by 6 bases and J by 4 bases, leaving 10 bases between them.

The chain is built from TRBV7-9 and TRBJ1-3; tentative D call: TRBD1 (5 bases). Trimming took 4 bases from V and 0 from J, leaving 19 bases between them. The CDR3 is made up of 18 amino acids. CDR1 is SEHNR and CDR2 is FQNEAQ in the germline V gene (reference sequence). The CDR3 DNA is TGTGCCAGCAGCTCACCCTCGGGAGGACACATCTCTGGAAACACCATATATTTT. Translating gives CASSSPSGGHISGNTIYF.

The chain is built from TRBV19 and TRBJ1-2; TRBD1 matches 7 bases. With 5 bases clipped from V and 0 bases from J, the junction kept 6 bases outside the gene matches. Germline V gene lookup returns CDR1 LNHDA and CDR2 SQIVND (reference sequence). The length of the CDR3 is 15 residues. Written as DNA, the CDR3 is TGTGCCAGTAGTCCCCAGGACAGGACTAACTATGGCTACACCTTC. Protein: CASSPQDRTNYGYTF.

The chain combines TRBV7-9 with TRBJ1-1, with D perhaps matching TRBD1 (6 bases). CDR3 length: 17 amino acids. CDR1 and CDR2 from the germline V gene are SEHNR and FQNEAQ (reference sequence). V lost 3 bases and J lost 0, with 17 bases in between. The CDR3 loop reads CASSLDRLNVMNTEAFF. CDR3 coding DNA: TGTGCCAGCAGCTTGGACAGACTGAACGTTATGAACACTGAAGCTTTCTTT.

This chain joins TRBV19 and TRBJ2-7; 9 bases are a match to TRBD2. This CDR3 spans 13 amino acids. CDR1 LNHDA and CDR2 SQIVND come from the germline V gene (reference sequence). V shed 9 bases and J 5 bases; nucleotides not matched to a gene: 8. The DNA of the CDR3 is TGTGCCAGCAGCGGGGGGAGATTTCACGAGCAGTACTTC. This codes for CASSGGRFHEQYF.

The table lists this clone with a count of one. The CDR3 region is CAWSVLYAEAFF. The CDR3 DNA is TGTGCCTGGAGTGTCCTCTATGCTGAAGCTTTCTTT. This chain links TRBV30 with TRBJ1-1, with D unresolved. CDR3 size: 12 residues. The V end was cut by 0 bases, the J end by 6 bases, with 8 bases between. Germline loops: CDR1 GTSNPN, CDR2 SVGIG (reference sequence).